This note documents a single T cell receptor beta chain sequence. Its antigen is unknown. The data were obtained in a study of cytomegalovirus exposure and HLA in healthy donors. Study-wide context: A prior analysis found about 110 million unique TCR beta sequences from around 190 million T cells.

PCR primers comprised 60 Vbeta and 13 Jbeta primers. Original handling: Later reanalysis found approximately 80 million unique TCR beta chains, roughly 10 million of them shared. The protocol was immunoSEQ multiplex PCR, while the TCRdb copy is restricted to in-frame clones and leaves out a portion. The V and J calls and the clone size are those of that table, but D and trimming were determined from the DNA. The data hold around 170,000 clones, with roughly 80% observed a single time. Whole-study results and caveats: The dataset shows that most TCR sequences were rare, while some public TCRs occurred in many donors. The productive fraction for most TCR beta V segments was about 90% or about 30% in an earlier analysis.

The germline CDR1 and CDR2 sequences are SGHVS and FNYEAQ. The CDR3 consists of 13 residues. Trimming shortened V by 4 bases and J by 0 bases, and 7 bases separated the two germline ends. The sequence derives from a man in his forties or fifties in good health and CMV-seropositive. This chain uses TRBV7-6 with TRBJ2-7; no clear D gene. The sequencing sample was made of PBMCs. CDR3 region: CASSSPSSYEQYF. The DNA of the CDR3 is TGTGCCAGCAGCTCTCCTAGCTCCTACGAGCAGTACTTC.